This is a list of T cell receptor beta chains from one sample in a study of T cell responses to AZD1222 COVID-19 vaccine. This table comes from immunoSEQ multiplex PCR, and its TCRdb copy is limited to in-frame clones, with some not included. Of more than 95,000 clones detected, 80% to 90% appear once; the ten largest clones hold approximately 22%. Sequencing used peripheral blood, obtained on day 0 of AZD1222 vaccination. These receptors were taken from an adult in good health. Both conserved end residues are part of each CDR3. Each record gives: CDR3 DNA, CDR3 protein, D gene, J gene, V gene, clone size. D genes are given only for firm matches. Clone sizes are given selectively: once, few, many, or a class where the clone is expanded.

CDR3nt: TGTGCCAGCAGCCCCCGACAGGGGCCCTACGAGCAGTACTTC; CDR3aa: CASSPRQGPYEQYF; d_gene: TRBD1; j_gene: TRBJ2-7; v_gene: TRBV5-4; abundance: NA
CDR3nt: TGCGCCAGCAGTGAGTCCTCGACGGGTTACACCGGGGAGCTGTTTTTT; CDR3aa: CASSESSTGYTGELFF; d_gene: NA; j_gene: TRBJ2-2; v_gene: TRBV10-1; abundance: NA
CDR3nt: TGTGCCAGCGCCTTCAGTTCTGTCAATGAAAAACTGTTTTTT; CDR3aa: CASAFSSVNEKLFF; d_gene: NA; j_gene: TRBJ1-4; v_gene: TRBV11-2; abundance: once
CDR3nt: TGTGCCAGTAGTATTGCCCCGACCGGCACTGAAGCTTTCTTT; CDR3aa: CASSIAPTGTEAFF; d_gene: NA; j_gene: TRBJ1-1; v_gene: TRBV19; abundance: NA
CDR3nt: TGTGCCATCAGTGAAATAGCGGGAGGAGAGACCCAGTACTTC; CDR3aa: CAISEIAGGETQYF; d_gene: TRBD2; j_gene: TRBJ2-5; v_gene: TRBV10-3; abundance: NA
CDR3nt: TGTGCCAGCATAGGGGCAGGGGCATGGAGCACTGAAGCTTTCTTT; CDR3aa: CASIGAGAWSTEAFF; d_gene: NA; j_gene: TRBJ1-1; v_gene: TRBV6-5; abundance: NA
CDR3nt: TGCGCCAGCAGCTTGAATCACATGATGACAGTGAACACTGAAGCTTTCTTT; CDR3aa: CASSLNHMMTVNTEAFF; d_gene: NA; j_gene: TRBJ1-1; v_gene: TRBV5-1; abundance: NA
CDR3nt: TGTGCCAGCAGCTTAGGGCCCGGCAGGGGGCAAAATCAGCCCCAGCATTTT; CDR3aa: CASSLGPGRGQNQPQHF; d_gene: TRBD1; j_gene: TRBJ1-5; v_gene: TRBV7-9; abundance: NA
CDR3nt: TGTGCCACCAGTGATTTCCCCGGCGCAAACACTGAAGCTTTCTTT; CDR3aa: CATSDFPGANTEAFF; d_gene: NA; j_gene: TRBJ1-1; v_gene: TRBV24-1; abundance: NA
CDR3nt: TGTGCCATCAGTGAAGGACAGGGTTGGGGTGGCTACACCTTC; CDR3aa: CAISEGQGWGGYTF; d_gene: TRBD1; j_gene: TRBJ1-2; v_gene: TRBV10-3; abundance: NA
CDR3nt: TGTGCCAGCACCAGTCCGGGACAGCCCAACTATGGCTACACCTTC; CDR3aa: CASTSPGQPNYGYTF; d_gene: TRBD1; j_gene: TRBJ1-2; v_gene: TRBV5-4; abundance: NA
CDR3nt: TGTGCCACCAGCGGATGGACAGGGGCCTACAATGAGCAGTTCTTC; CDR3aa: CATSGWTGAYNEQFF; d_gene: TRBD1; j_gene: TRBJ2-1; v_gene: TRBV15; abundance: NA
CDR3nt: TGTGCCAGCAGCTCCTCCCCCAATTCACCCCTCCACTTT; CDR3aa: CASSSSPNSPLHF; d_gene: NA; j_gene: TRBJ1-6; v_gene: TRBV7-2; abundance: NA
CDR3nt: TGTGCCAGCAGTGGGCTGAGGAGAGACACCGGGGAGCTGTTTTTT; CDR3aa: CASSGLRRDTGELFF; d_gene: NA; j_gene: TRBJ2-2; v_gene: TRBV2; abundance: NA
CDR3nt: TGTGCCAGTAGTACCCGACTAGCGGGGGACTACGAGCAGTACTTC; CDR3aa: CASSTRLAGDYEQYF; d_gene: TRBD2; j_gene: TRBJ2-7; v_gene: TRBV19; abundance: NA
CDR3nt: TGCAGCGTTGAGTCTAACTATGGCTACACCTTC; CDR3aa: CSVESNYGYTF; d_gene: NA; j_gene: TRBJ1-2; v_gene: TRBV29-1; abundance: NA
CDR3nt: TGCGCCAGCAGCTTGGAAGGGGGAGCGGGGAATGAGCAGTTCTTC; CDR3aa: CASSLEGGAGNEQFF; d_gene: NA; j_gene: TRBJ2-1; v_gene: TRBV5-1; abundance: NA
CDR3nt: TGTGCCAGTCGGCAGGGGGACTATGGCTACACCTTC; CDR3aa: CASRQGDYGYTF; d_gene: TRBD1; j_gene: TRBJ1-2; v_gene: TRBV6-5; abundance: NA
CDR3nt: TGTGCCAGTAGTATAGATAGGACCGCCGTTAACTATGGCTACACCTTC; CDR3aa: CASSIDRTAVNYGYTF; d_gene: NA; j_gene: TRBJ1-2; v_gene: TRBV19; abundance: NA
CDR3nt: TGTGCCAGCAGTTACTCGTTTGGGTACTACGAGCAGTACTTC; CDR3aa: CASSYSFGYYEQYF; d_gene: NA; j_gene: TRBJ2-7; v_gene: TRBV6-5; abundance: NA
CDR3nt: TGCGCCAGCAGCGTGTGGGGGGTGACCACTGAAGCTTTCTTT; CDR3aa: CASSVWGVTTEAFF; d_gene: NA; j_gene: TRBJ1-1; v_gene: TRBV5-1; abundance: NA
CDR3nt: TGTGCCAGCTCACCACCGGGCACTAATAATGAAAAACTGTTTTTT; CDR3aa: CASSPPGTNNEKLFF; d_gene: NA; j_gene: TRBJ1-4; v_gene: TRBV18; abundance: NA
CDR3nt: TGCGCCAGCAGTGCGAGCGAAGGAGGTACGTTCTTC; CDR3aa: CASSASEGGTFF; d_gene: NA; j_gene: TRBJ2-1; v_gene: TRBV10-1; abundance: NA
CDR3nt: TGTGCCAGCAGTTTCCAGGGCGTGGATGAAAAACTGTTTTTT; CDR3aa: CASSFQGVDEKLFF; d_gene: NA; j_gene: TRBJ1-4; v_gene: TRBV27; abundance: once
CDR3nt: TGCGCCAGCGGGCCCAGCCCGAGCTCCTACAATGAGCAGTTCTTC; CDR3aa: CASGPSPSSYNEQFF; d_gene: NA; j_gene: TRBJ2-1; v_gene: TRBV5-1; abundance: once
CDR3nt: TGTGCCATCAGTGGGGGGGCCCGACCTGAAGCTTTCTTT; CDR3aa: CAISGGARPEAFF; d_gene: NA; j_gene: TRBJ1-1; v_gene: TRBV10-3; abundance: once
CDR3nt: TGTGCCAGCTCAGCGACAGGGCCGGATCAGCCCCAGCATTTT; CDR3aa: CASSATGPDQPQHF; d_gene: TRBD1; j_gene: TRBJ1-5; v_gene: TRBV18; abundance: NA
CDR3nt: TGTGCCAGCAGTTATAATCGGGGAGAGCAGTACTTC; CDR3aa: CASSYNRGEQYF; d_gene: NA; j_gene: TRBJ2-7; v_gene: TRBV6-5; abundance: NA
CDR3nt: TGTGCCAGTAGTATAGGGGGTGCGGGACTACTTCAGCCCCAGCATTTT; CDR3aa: CASSIGGAGLLQPQHF; d_gene: NA; j_gene: TRBJ1-5; v_gene: TRBV19; abundance: NA
CDR3nt: TGTGCCACCCTTAACGAGCAGGGGGCCGATACGCAGTATTTT; CDR3aa: CATLNEQGADTQYF; d_gene: TRBD1; j_gene: TRBJ2-3; v_gene: TRBV7-9; abundance: NA
CDR3nt: TGTGCCAGCAGTCAACGACAGATTTACGAGCAGTACTTC; CDR3aa: CASSQRQIYEQYF; d_gene: NA; j_gene: TRBJ2-7; v_gene: TRBV27; abundance: NA
CDR3nt: TGTGCCAGCAGTTTAATATATGGGACAGGGAACACCGGGGAGCTGTTTTTT; CDR3aa: CASSLIYGTGNTGELFF; d_gene: TRBD1; j_gene: TRBJ2-2; v_gene: TRBV28; abundance: NA
CDR3nt: TGTGCCAGTAGTATCCGGACGGCGGGGGAGACCCAGTACTTC; CDR3aa: CASSIRTAGETQYF; d_gene: NA; j_gene: TRBJ2-5; v_gene: TRBV19; abundance: NA
CDR3nt: TGTGCCAGCAGCTTTTGGCGGGGGGACCAGGGGGAGCAGTACTTC; CDR3aa: CASSFWRGDQGEQYF; d_gene: TRBD2; j_gene: TRBJ2-7; v_gene: TRBV7-8; abundance: NA
CDR3nt: TGTGCCAGCAGCTCCCGGGACTATCAGGGTGAGCAGTTCTTC; CDR3aa: CASSSRDYQGEQFF; d_gene: TRBD2; j_gene: TRBJ2-1; v_gene: TRBV4-2; abundance: NA
CDR3nt: TGTGCCAGCAAGGCTAGCGGGAGTCTCAACGAGCAGTACTTC; CDR3aa: CASKASGSLNEQYF; d_gene: TRBD2; j_gene: TRBJ2-7; v_gene: TRBV5-5; abundance: NA
CDR3nt: TGTGCCAGTAGGGCAGGGGCAGGTGAAAAACTGTTTTTT; CDR3aa: CASRAGAGEKLFF; d_gene: NA; j_gene: TRBJ1-4; v_gene: TRBV19; abundance: NA
CDR3nt: TGTGCCAGCAGCTTGGCAGGGGGCAACTATGGCTACACCTTC; CDR3aa: CASSLAGGNYGYTF; d_gene: TRBD1; j_gene: TRBJ1-2; v_gene: TRBV5-4; abundance: NA
CDR3nt: TGTGCCAGCAGCACCGGGGGAAGGGAGCCCAGCACAGATACGCAGTATTTT; CDR3aa: CASSTGGREPSTDTQYF; d_gene: NA; j_gene: TRBJ2-3; v_gene: TRBV9; abundance: NA
CDR3nt: TGTGCCAGTAGCAACGGACAGGCCTACAATGAGCAGTTCTTC; CDR3aa: CASSNGQAYNEQFF; d_gene: TRBD1; j_gene: TRBJ2-1; v_gene: TRBV19; abundance: once
CDR3nt: TGTGCCAGCAGCTTGGACGGAGGCAATCAGCCCCAGCATTTT; CDR3aa: CASSLDGGNQPQHF; d_gene: NA; j_gene: TRBJ1-5; v_gene: TRBV5-4; abundance: NA
CDR3nt: TGCGCCAGCAGCGTAGATGGGGTGACCTACAATGAGCAGTTCTTC; CDR3aa: CASSVDGVTYNEQFF; d_gene: NA; j_gene: TRBJ2-1; v_gene: TRBV5-1; abundance: NA
CDR3nt: TGTGCCAGCAGTTCCGAGCTAGGGACAGGCGGTGAAGCTTTCTTT; CDR3aa: CASSSELGTGGEAFF; d_gene: TRBD1; j_gene: TRBJ1-1; v_gene: TRBV6-5; abundance: NA
CDR3nt: TGTGCCAGCACCCCCAGTCGGGGTTACGAGCAGTACTTC; CDR3aa: CASTPSRGYEQYF; d_gene: NA; j_gene: TRBJ2-7; v_gene: TRBV27; abundance: NA
CDR3nt: TGCGCCAGCAGCCCTACTCCGGGACTAGGGGAGACCCAGTACTTC; CDR3aa: CASSPTPGLGETQYF; d_gene: TRBD2; j_gene: TRBJ2-5; v_gene: TRBV5-1; abundance: NA
CDR3nt: TGCGCCAGCAGCTTGCTACCCTCGTCTACTGAAGCTTTCTTT; CDR3aa: CASSLLPSSTEAFF; d_gene: NA; j_gene: TRBJ1-1; v_gene: TRBV5-1; abundance: NA
CDR3nt: TGCGCCAGCAGCCAGACAGGATACGAGCAGTACTTC; CDR3aa: CASSQTGYEQYF; d_gene: NA; j_gene: TRBJ2-7; v_gene: TRBV5-1; abundance: NA
CDR3nt: TGCAGCGCCAAATCCGGGACAGGGGGAGGGACTGAAGCTTTCTTT; CDR3aa: CSAKSGTGGGTEAFF; d_gene: TRBD1; j_gene: TRBJ1-1; v_gene: TRBV29-1; abundance: NA
CDR3nt: TGCGCCAGCAGCCAGGCCGGGACAGGGGGCTGGGGTGGCTACACCTTC; CDR3aa: CASSQAGTGGWGGYTF; d_gene: TRBD1; j_gene: TRBJ1-2; v_gene: TRBV4-3; abundance: NA
CDR3nt: TGTGCCAGCAGCTTTTCACGGACCTACGAGCAGTACTTC; CDR3aa: CASSFSRTYEQYF; d_gene: NA; j_gene: TRBJ2-7; v_gene: TRBV5-5; abundance: NA
CDR3nt: TGTGCCAGCACCTCGATGGGTATCGAGCAGTACTTC; CDR3aa: CASTSMGIEQYF; d_gene: NA; j_gene: TRBJ2-7; v_gene: TRBV2; abundance: NA
CDR3nt: TGTGCCAGCTCACAAGCGGCAGGGGGTTCGACCATATATTTT; CDR3aa: CASSQAAGGSTIYF; d_gene: TRBD1; j_gene: TRBJ1-3; v_gene: TRBV18; abundance: NA
CDR3nt: TGTGCCAGCAGTTTAGGGAAGAACTATGGCTACACCTTC; CDR3aa: CASSLGKNYGYTF; d_gene: NA; j_gene: TRBJ1-2; v_gene: TRBV6-5; abundance: NA